The clone carrying this T cell receptor beta chain has a count of ten or more. Its antigen is not known. The data stem from a study of metastatic and nonmetastatic thyroid tumors. As for the study in general: Thyroid patients, malignant and benign, had repertoires compared across blood and tumor or nodule tissue.

Study-wide results and caveats: Relative to benign nodules, malignant thyroid tumors were reportedly characterized by significantly elevated TCR beta diversity in blood and tumor.

In the source study's methods: CDR3 differences across clinicopathological groups were used to build a distant-metastasis classifier for papillary thyroid cancer. TCRdb recomputed clones from the PCR reads via MiXCR. The V and J calls follow TCRdb's processing rather than the paper's. The table has 50,000 to 65,000 clones, approximately 4.1% seen once. Among the patients, none had received any treatment before thyroid surgery. Material for sequencing was blood. The receptor was isolated from a female donor with papillary thyroid cancer or a benign thyroid nodule (not recorded which). Some clones in this sample may be carry-over from other donors' samples.

The CDR3 DNA follows: TGCAGTGCTAGCCCTATCGGAGGACAAGAGACCCAGTACTTC. Translation gives CSASPIGGQETQYF. The chain combines TRBV20-1 with TRBJ2-5, with D perhaps TRBD2 (5 bases). Germline V lookup: CDR1 DFQATT, CDR2 SNEGSKA (reference sequence). Trimming stripped 3 bases from V and 2 bases from J, with 13 bases between. CDR3 length: 14 amino acids.